The source of this TCR beta chain is a study of OX40 agonist ivuxolimab in advanced cancers. Whole-study context: Every 2 weeks, ivuxolimab was infused into the patients intravenously at between 0.01 and 10 mg/kg.

Clones were read by immunoSEQ multiplex PCR, and TCRdb kept only the in-frame ones, dropping some. The sample includes 100,000 to 130,000 clones, 80% to 95% of them seen just once. Germline CDR1 SGHRS, CDR2 YFSETQ. The CDR3 loop spans 12 amino acids. The V end lost 5 bases, the J end lost 0 bases, and 5 bases lay between the germline ends. As for this clone: Its antigen is undetermined.

Broader study findings: Nonresponders included some who also had low normalized T-cell clonal expansion.

The V gene is TRBV5-1, the J gene TRBJ2-5; unclear D gene. This TCR was recovered from an adult with an advanced solid tumor such as melanoma, head and neck, liver or kidney cancer. Sequencing used CD4+ or CD8+ T cells sorted from blood, obtained in a trial of the OX40 agonist ivuxolimab. The CDR3 sequence: CASRVDQETQYF. For the CDR3, the DNA is TGCGCCAGCAGGGTAGACCAAGAGACCCAGTACTTC. Full variable domain (rest looked up from reference TRBV5-1 and TRBJ2-5): KAGVTQTPRYLIKTRGQQVTLSCSPISGHRSVSWYQQTPGQGLQFLFEYFSETQRNKGNFPGRFSGRQFSNSRSEMNVSTLELGDSALYLCASRVDQETQYFGPGTRLLVL.